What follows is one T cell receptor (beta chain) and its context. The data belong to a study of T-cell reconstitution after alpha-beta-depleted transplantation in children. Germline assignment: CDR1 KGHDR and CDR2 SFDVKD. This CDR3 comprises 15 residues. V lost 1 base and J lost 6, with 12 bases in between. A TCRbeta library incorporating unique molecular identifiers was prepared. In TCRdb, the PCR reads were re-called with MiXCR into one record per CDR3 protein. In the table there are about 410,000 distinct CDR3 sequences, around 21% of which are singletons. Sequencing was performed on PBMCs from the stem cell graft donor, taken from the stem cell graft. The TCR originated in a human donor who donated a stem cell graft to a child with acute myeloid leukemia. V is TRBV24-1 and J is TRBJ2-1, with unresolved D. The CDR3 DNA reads TGTGCCACCAGTGATTTTAGGGTGGTGGGCAATGAGCAGTTCTTC. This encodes CATSDFRVVGNEQFF.